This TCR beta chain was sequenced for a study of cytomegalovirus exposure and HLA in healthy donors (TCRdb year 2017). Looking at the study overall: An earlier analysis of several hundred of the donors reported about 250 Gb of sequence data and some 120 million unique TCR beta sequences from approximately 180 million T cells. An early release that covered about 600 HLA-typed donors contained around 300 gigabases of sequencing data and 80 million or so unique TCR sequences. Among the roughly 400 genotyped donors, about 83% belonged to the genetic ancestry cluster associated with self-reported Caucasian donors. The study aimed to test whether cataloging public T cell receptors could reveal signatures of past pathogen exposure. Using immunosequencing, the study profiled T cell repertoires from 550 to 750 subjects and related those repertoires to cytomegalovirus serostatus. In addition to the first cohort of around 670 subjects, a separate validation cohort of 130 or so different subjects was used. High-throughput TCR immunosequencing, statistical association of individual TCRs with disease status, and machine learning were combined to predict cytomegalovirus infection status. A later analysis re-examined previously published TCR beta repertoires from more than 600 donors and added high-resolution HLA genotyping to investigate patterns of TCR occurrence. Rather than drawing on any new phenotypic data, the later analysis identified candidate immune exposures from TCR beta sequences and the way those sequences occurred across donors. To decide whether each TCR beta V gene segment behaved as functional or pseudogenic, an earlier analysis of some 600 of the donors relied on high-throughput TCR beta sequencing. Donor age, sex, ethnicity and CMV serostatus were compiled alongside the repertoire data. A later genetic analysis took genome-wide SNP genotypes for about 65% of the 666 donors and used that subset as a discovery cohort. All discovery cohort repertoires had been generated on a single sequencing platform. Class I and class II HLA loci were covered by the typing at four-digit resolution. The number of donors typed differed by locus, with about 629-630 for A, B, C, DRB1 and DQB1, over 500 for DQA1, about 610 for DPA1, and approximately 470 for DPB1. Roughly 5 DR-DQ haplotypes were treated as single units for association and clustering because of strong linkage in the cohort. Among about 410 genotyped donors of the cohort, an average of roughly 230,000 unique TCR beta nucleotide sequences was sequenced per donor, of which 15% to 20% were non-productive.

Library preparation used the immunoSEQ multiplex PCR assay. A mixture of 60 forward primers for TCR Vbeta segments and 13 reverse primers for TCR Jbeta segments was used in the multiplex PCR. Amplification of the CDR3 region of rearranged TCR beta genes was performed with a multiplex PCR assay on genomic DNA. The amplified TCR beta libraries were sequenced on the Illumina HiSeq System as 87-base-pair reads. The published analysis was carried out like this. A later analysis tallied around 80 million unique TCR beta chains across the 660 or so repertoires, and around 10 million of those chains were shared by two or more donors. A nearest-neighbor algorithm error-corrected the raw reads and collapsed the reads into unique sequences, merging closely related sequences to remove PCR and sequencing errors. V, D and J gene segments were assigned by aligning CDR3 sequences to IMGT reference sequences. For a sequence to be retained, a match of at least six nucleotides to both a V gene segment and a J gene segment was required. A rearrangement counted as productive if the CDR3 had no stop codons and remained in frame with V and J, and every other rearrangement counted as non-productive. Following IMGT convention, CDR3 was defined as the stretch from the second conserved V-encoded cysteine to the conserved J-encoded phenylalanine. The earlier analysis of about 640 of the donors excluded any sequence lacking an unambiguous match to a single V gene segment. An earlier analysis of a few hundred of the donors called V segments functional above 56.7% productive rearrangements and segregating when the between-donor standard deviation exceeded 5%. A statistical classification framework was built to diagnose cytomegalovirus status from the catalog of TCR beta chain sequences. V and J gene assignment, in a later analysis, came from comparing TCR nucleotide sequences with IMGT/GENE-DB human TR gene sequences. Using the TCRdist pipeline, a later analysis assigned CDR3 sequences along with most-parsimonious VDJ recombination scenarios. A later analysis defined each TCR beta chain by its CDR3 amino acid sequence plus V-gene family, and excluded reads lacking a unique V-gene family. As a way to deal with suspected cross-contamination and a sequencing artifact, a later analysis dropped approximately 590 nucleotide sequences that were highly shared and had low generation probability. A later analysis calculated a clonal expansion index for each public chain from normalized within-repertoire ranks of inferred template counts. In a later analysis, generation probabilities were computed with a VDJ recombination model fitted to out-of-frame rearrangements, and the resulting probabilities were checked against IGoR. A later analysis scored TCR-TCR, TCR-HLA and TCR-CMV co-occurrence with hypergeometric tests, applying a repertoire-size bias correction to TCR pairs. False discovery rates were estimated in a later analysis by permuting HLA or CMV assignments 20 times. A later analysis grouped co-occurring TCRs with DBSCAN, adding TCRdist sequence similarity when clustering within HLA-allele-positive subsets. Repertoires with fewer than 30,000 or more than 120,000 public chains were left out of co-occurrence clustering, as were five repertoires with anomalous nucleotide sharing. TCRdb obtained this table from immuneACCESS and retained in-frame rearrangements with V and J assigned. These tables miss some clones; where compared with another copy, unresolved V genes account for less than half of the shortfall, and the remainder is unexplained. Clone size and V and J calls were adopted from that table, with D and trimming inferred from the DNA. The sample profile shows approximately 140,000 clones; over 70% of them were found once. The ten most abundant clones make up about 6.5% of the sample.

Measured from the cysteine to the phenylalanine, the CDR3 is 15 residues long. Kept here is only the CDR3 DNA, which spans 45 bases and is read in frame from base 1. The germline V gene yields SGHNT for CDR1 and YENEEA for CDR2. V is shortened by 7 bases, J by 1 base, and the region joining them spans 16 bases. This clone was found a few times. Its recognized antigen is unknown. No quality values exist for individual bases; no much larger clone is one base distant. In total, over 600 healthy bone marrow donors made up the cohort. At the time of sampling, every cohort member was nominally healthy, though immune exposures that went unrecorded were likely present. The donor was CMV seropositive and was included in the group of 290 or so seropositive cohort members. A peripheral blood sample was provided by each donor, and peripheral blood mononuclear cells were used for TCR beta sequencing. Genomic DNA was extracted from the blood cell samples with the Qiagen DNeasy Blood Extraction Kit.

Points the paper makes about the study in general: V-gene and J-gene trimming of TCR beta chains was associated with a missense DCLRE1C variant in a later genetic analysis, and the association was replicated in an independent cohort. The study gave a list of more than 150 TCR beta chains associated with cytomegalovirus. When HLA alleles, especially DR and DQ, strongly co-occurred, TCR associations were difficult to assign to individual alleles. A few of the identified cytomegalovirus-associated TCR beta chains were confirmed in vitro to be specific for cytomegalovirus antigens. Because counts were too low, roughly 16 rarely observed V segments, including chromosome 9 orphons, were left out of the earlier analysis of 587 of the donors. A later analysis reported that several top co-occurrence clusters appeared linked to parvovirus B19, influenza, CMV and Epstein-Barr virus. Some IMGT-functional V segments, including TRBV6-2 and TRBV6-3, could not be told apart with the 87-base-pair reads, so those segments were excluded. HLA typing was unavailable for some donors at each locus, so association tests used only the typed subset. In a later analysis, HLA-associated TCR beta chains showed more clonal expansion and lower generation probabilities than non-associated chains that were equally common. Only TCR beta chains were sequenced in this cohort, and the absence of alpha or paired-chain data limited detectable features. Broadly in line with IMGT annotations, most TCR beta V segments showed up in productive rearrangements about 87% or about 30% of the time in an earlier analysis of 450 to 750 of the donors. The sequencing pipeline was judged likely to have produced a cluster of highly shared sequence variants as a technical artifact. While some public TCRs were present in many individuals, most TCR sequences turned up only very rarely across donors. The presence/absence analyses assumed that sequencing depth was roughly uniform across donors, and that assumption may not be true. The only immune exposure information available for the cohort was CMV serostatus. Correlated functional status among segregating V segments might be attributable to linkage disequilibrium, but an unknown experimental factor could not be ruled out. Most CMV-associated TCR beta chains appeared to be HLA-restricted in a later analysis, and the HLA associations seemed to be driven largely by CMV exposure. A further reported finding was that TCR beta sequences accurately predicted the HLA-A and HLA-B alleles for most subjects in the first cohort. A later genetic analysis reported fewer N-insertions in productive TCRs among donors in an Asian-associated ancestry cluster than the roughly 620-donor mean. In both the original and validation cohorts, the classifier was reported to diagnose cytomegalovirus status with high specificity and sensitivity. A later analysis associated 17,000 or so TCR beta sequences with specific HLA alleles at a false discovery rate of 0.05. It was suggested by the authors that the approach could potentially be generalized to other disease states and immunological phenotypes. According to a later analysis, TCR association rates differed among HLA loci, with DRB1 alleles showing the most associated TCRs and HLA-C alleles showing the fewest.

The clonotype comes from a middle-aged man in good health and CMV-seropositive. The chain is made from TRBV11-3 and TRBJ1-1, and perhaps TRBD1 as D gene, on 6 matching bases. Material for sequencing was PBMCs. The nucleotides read TGTGCCAGCATGTCTATGGGGGCCACGAACACTGAAGCTTTCTTT. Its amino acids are CASMSMGATNTEAFF.